This is a list of T cell receptor beta chains from one sample in a study of cytomegalovirus exposure and HLA in healthy donors. Using immunoSEQ multiplex PCR, the repertoire was profiled, and TCRdb retains in-frame clones only, with some absent. The sample lists around 190,000 clones, 87% seen once, with about 1.1% in the top ten. Sequencing was performed on PBMCs. These receptors were obtained from a boy aged 2 to 10 in good health and CMV-seronegative. CDR3s include the opening cysteine and the closing phenylalanine or tryptophan. Fields, in order: V gene, clone size, J gene, D gene, CDR3 protein, CDR3 DNA. The D gene is left open where the match is weak. Clone size is not always given. Where it is, it says once, few, many or a class for expanded clones.

V gene: TRBV19
clone size: NA
J gene: TRBJ1-1
D gene: NA
CDR3 protein: CASSSVEGTEAFF
CDR3 DNA: TGTGCCAGTAGCTCAGTGGAGGGGACTGAAGCTTTCTTT

V gene: TRBV18
clone size: few
J gene: TRBJ1-1
D gene: NA
CDR3 protein: CASSRGGTNTEAFF
CDR3 DNA: TGTGCCAGCTCACGGGGCGGGACGAACACTGAAGCTTTCTTT

V gene: TRBV10-2
clone size: NA
J gene: TRBJ2-2
D gene: NA
CDR3 protein: CASSALPNTGELFF
CDR3 DNA: TGCGCCAGCAGTGCCCTACCGAACACCGGGGAGCTGTTTTTT

V gene: TRBV5-6
clone size: NA
J gene: TRBJ1-1
D gene: NA
CDR3 protein: CASSLAGRSNEAFF
CDR3 DNA: TGTGCCAGCAGCTTGGCAGGGAGGAGTAATGAAGCTTTCTTT

V gene: TRBV5-1
clone size: NA
J gene: TRBJ2-3
D gene: NA
CDR3 protein: CASRVDSGATDTQYF
CDR3 DNA: TGCGCCAGCAGGGTTGACAGTGGGGCCACAGATACGCAGTATTTT

V gene: TRBV28
clone size: NA
J gene: TRBJ2-2
D gene: NA
CDR3 protein: CASGKGGENTGELFF
CDR3 DNA: TGTGCCAGCGGTAAGGGCGGGGAGAACACCGGGGAGCTGTTTTTT

V gene: TRBV27
clone size: NA
J gene: TRBJ1-2
D gene: TRBD1
CDR3 protein: CASSLLTGYGYTF
CDR3 DNA: TGTGCCAGCAGTTTATTGACAGGGTATGGCTACACCTTC

V gene: TRBV19
clone size: NA
J gene: TRBJ2-7
D gene: TRBD1
CDR3 protein: CASSEPGGLYEQYF
CDR3 DNA: TGTGCCAGTAGTGAACCAGGGGGTCTGTACGAGCAGTACTTC

V gene: TRBV5-6
clone size: NA
J gene: TRBJ2-7
D gene: NA
CDR3 protein: CASSLDGAYEQYF
CDR3 DNA: TGTGCCAGCAGCTTGGACGGTGCCTACGAGCAGTACTTC

V gene: TRBV7-9
clone size: NA
J gene: TRBJ1-1
D gene: NA
CDR3 protein: CASSLGSNTEAFF
CDR3 DNA: TGTGCCAGCAGCTTGGGCTCGAACACTGAAGCTTTCTTT

V gene: TRBV28
clone size: NA
J gene: TRBJ1-2
D gene: NA
CDR3 protein: CASSPPDTFYGYTF
CDR3 DNA: TGTGCCAGCAGTCCCCCGGACACCTTCTATGGCTACACCTTC

V gene: TRBV4-2
clone size: few
J gene: TRBJ1-5
D gene: TRBD1
CDR3 protein: CASSQDPDRGRAVNQPQHF
CDR3 DNA: TGTGCCAGCAGCCAAGACCCAGACAGGGGTCGGGCAGTTAATCAGCCCCAGCATTTT

V gene: TRBV30
clone size: once
J gene: TRBJ1-2
D gene: TRBD1
CDR3 protein: CAWSVRDSFLYGYTF
CDR3 DNA: TGTGCCTGGAGTGTCCGGGACAGCTTTTTATATGGCTACACCTTC

V gene: TRBV27
clone size: NA
J gene: TRBJ1-4
D gene: TRBD1
CDR3 protein: CASSTLGQGGEKLFF
CDR3 DNA: TGTGCCAGCAGTACTCTGGGACAGGGTGGGGAAAAACTGTTTTTT

V gene: TRBV27
clone size: NA
J gene: TRBJ2-1
D gene: NA
CDR3 protein: CASSLVSVGRHNEQFF
CDR3 DNA: TGTGCCAGCAGTTTGGTCTCGGTGGGCCGACACAATGAGCAGTTCTTC

V gene: TRBV29-1
clone size: few
J gene: TRBJ2-7
D gene: NA
CDR3 protein: CSVLPTDGYEQYF
CDR3 DNA: TGCAGCGTTCTCCCGACAGACGGTTACGAGCAGTACTTC

V gene: TRBV7-8
clone size: NA
J gene: TRBJ1-5
D gene: NA
CDR3 protein: CASSWLGGANQPQHF
CDR3 DNA: TGTGCCAGCAGCTGGTTAGGGGGTGCCAATCAGCCCCAGCATTTT

V gene: TRBV18
clone size: NA
J gene: TRBJ1-2
D gene: TRBD1
CDR3 protein: CASSRQGVESYGYTF
CDR3 DNA: TGTGCCAGCTCCCGACAGGGCGTCGAATCCTATGGCTACACCTTC

V gene: TRBV19
clone size: NA
J gene: TRBJ1-5
D gene: NA
CDR3 protein: CASSITLYSNQPQHF
CDR3 DNA: TGTGCCAGTAGTATAACCCTCTATAGCAATCAGCCCCAGCATTTT

V gene: TRBV28
clone size: NA
J gene: TRBJ2-3
D gene: TRBD2
CDR3 protein: CASSSLWTSGGATPTDTQYF
CDR3 DNA: TGTGCCAGCAGTTCCCTTTGGACTAGCGGGGGGGCGACCCCCACAGATACGCAGTATTTT

V gene: TRBV19
clone size: once
J gene: TRBJ1-2
D gene: NA
CDR3 protein: CASNRSRSNYGYTF
CDR3 DNA: TGTGCCAGTAATAGATCCCGTTCTAACTATGGCTACACCTTC

V gene: TRBV30
clone size: many
J gene: TRBJ1-1
D gene: NA
CDR3 protein: CAWGQGLANTEAFF
CDR3 DNA: TGTGCCTGGGGGCAGGGGCTCGCGAACACTGAAGCTTTCTTT

V gene: TRBV7-3
clone size: NA
J gene: TRBJ2-7
D gene: NA
CDR3 protein: CASSQTPGGLEQYF
CDR3 DNA: TGTGCCAGCAGCCAGACTCCAGGGGGGCTGGAGCAGTACTTC

V gene: TRBV25-1
clone size: NA
J gene: TRBJ2-3
D gene: NA
CDR3 protein: CASSFGGTDTQYF
CDR3 DNA: TGTGCCAGCAGCTTCGGGGGCACAGATACGCAGTATTTT

V gene: TRBV6-1
clone size: NA
J gene: TRBJ1-1
D gene: NA
CDR3 protein: CASSEVFQFLTEAFF
CDR3 DNA: TGTGCCAGCAGTGAAGTCTTTCAGTTTCTCACTGAAGCTTTCTTT

V gene: TRBV21-1
clone size: NA
J gene: TRBJ1-2
D gene: NA
CDR3 protein: CASIQKGGRAPVDNYGYTF
CDR3 DNA: TGTGCCAGCATCCAAAAAGGGGGCAGGGCGCCAGTAGATAACTATGGCTACACCTTC

V gene: TRBV20-1
clone size: NA
J gene: TRBJ1-2
D gene: NA
CDR3 protein: CSARNIYGYTF
CDR3 DNA: TGCAGTGCTAGGAACATCTATGGCTACACCTTC

V gene: TRBV25-1
clone size: NA
J gene: TRBJ1-1
D gene: TRBD1
CDR3 protein: CATVQRGTGGNTEAFF
CDR3 DNA: TGTGCCACAGTCCAAAGAGGGACAGGGGGAAATACTGAAGCTTTCTTT